This passage covers 31 T cell receptor beta chains from one sample sequenced in a study of metastatic and nonmetastatic thyroid tumors. TCRdb re-clonotyped the PCR reads via MiXCR. The profile covers 25,000 to 30,000 clones, with approximately 3.7% appearing a single time and about 3.3% taken by the ten largest. No patient received treatment before thyroid surgery. Source material: blood. These receptors were obtained from a male donor with papillary thyroid cancer or a benign thyroid nodule (not recorded which). Some clones in this sample may be carry-over from other donors' samples.

The CDR3 spells CASSFSGGAYRADTQYF. CDR3 nucleotides: TGCGCCAGCAGCTTTAGCGGGGGGGCTTATAGAGCAGATACGCAGTATTTT. The chain recombines TRBV5-1 with TRBJ2-3; 11 bases agree with TRBD2. Germline values: CDR1 SGHRS, CDR2 YFSETQ. Losses at the gene ends were 2 bases for V and 4 bases for J; bases not matched to a gene: 9. This CDR3 region has 17 residues.

This clone was observed a handful of times. The chain employs TRBV9 and TRBJ2-3, with no clear D. Trimming removed 0 bases at V and 2 bases at J, with 10 bases between. The CDR3 is 15 residues long. Germline V gives CDR1 SGDLS, CDR2 YYNGEE. CDR3 residues: CASSVVDISTDTQYF. The CDR3 DNA reads as TGTGCCAGCAGCGTAGTTGACATCTCCACAGATACGCAGTATTTT.

This clone was seen more than once but under ten times. At one of its ends the junction is not consistent with the germline gene, which may arise from a read error. The sample holds other DNA sequences that translate to the same CDR3. The chain carries TRBV6-1 and TRBJ1-5, with D uncertain. The CDR3 is made up of 13 amino acids. The germline V gene encodes CDR1 MNHNS and CDR2 SASEGT. The CDR3 sequence: CASSSDSNQPQHF. In nucleotides, the CDR3 is TGTGCTAGCAGTTCCGATAGCAATCAGCCACAGCATTTT.

This clone was counted only a few times. The J gene is TRBJ1-2, the V gene TRBV6-2 or TRBV6-3; D is ambiguous. This CDR3 is built from 13 residues. The V end lost 6 bases, the J end lost 1 base, and 9 bases lay between the germline ends. Germline V CDR1 and CDR2: MNHEY, SVGEGT. The DNA of the CDR3 is TGTGCCAGCAGCGATACGCGTAACTATGGCTACACCTTC. Translation: CASSDTRNYGYTF.

This clone was counted ten times or more. V gene TRBV20-1 combines with J gene TRBJ2-4, with 9 bases fitting TRBD1. V was clipped by 4 bases and J by 5 bases; unmatched bases: 6. Germline lookup yields CDR1 DFQATT and CDR2 SNEGSKA (reference sequence). The CDR3 totals 14 residues. CDR3 nucleotide sequence: TGCAGTGCTATGGACAGGGGAGACGAAAACATTCAGTACTTC. As protein: CSAMDRGDENIQYF.

This clone was counted at least ten times. This chain joins TRBV6-1 and TRBJ1-2; TRBD1 aligns across 8 bases. Germline V lookup: CDR1 MNHNS, CDR2 SASEGT. V was pared by 5 bases and J by 8 bases, with 7 bases of the junction left unmatched. The CDR3 is 13 amino acids. CDR3 protein: CASSSDRGLGYTF. CDR3 DNA: TGTGCCAGCAGTTCCGACAGGGGTTTGGGCTACACCTTC.

The gene calls are TRBV20-1 and TRBJ1-3, with a possible D match to TRBD1 (5 bases). Germline values: CDR1 DFQATT, CDR2 SNEGSKA (reference sequence). V lost 3 bases and J lost 6, with 12 bases in between. The CDR3 is made up of 13 amino acids. CDR3 sequence (DNA): TGCAGTGCTAGGACAGACGCCCCAAACACCATATATTTT. Amino acid sequence: CSARTDAPNTIYF.

This clone appeared many times. The chain has TRBV5-4 and TRBJ1-1, with D perhaps TRBD1 (5 bases). Between the trimmed V and J ends, which lost 0 bases and 0 bases, there was a span of 15 bases. Germline V CDR1 and CDR2: SGHNT, YYREEE (reference sequence). This CDR3 region has 17 residues. CDR3: CASSLDRVGALNTEAFF. CDR3 nucleotide sequence: TGTGCCAGCAGCTTGGATCGCGTAGGGGCCTTGAACACTGAAGCTTTCTTT.

The table lists this clone with a few counts. V usage is TRBV28 and J usage is TRBJ1-2; the match to TRBD1 covers 9 bases. CDR3 size: 14 residues. The J segment lost 10 bases and the V segment lost 4 bases, leaving 10 bases of the junction unmatched. CDR1 is MDHEN and CDR2 is SYDVKM in the germline V gene. CDR3 nucleotides: TGTGCCAGCAGTTCCCCGGACAGGGGAGGGGTCTACACCTTC. Residues: CASSSPDRGGVYTF.

This clone was seen ten or more times. The rearrangement links TRBV4-3 to TRBJ1-3, with 7 bases identical to TRBD1. In germline, CDR1 is LGHNA, CDR2 YSLEER. This CDR3 is built from 12 residues. The V segment lost 6 bases and the J segment 7 bases; nucleotides outside the gene matches: 3. In nucleotides, the CDR3 is TGCGCCAGCAGGGCGGACAGGAACACCATATATTTT. This encodes CASRADRNTIYF.

This clone was detected ten times or more. The chain has TRBV11-2 and TRBJ2-5, with TRBD1 as a possible D gene (5 bases). Trimming stripped 2 bases from V and 5 bases from J, with 12 bases between. CDR1 and CDR2 from the germline V gene are SGHAT and FQNNGV. This CDR3 is 14 amino acids long. CDR3 in DNA: TGTGCCAGCAGCTTAAATTTAGGGGTGGAGACCCAGTACTTC. It encodes CASSLNLGVETQYF.

Ten or more counts support this clone. The gene calls are TRBV7-6 and TRBJ2-7, with 7 nucleotides matching TRBD1. Per the germline V gene, CDR1 is SGHVS and CDR2 is FNYEAQ. CDR3 length equals 14 residues. Trimming at V came to 5 bases and at J to 4 bases, leaving 8 bases not matched to a gene. The CDR3 reads CASSRRQGEYEQYF. The DNA of the CDR3 is TGTGCCAGCAGCAGAAGACAGGGAGAGTACGAGCAGTACTTC.

This clone was observed a handful of times. V and J are TRBV5-1 and TRBJ1-2; no firm D call. V was pared by 0 bases and J by 1 base, with 10 bases between. This CDR3 has 15 residues. Germline CDR1 SGHRS, CDR2 YFSETQ. The chain's CDR3 is CASSLDTDFNYGYTF. The CDR3 region has the DNA TGCGCCAGCAGCTTGGACACGGATTTTAACTATGGCTACACCTTC.

This clone occurred a few times. The junction and the germline gene differ at one end; a read error may be behind it. V usage is TRBV27 and J usage is TRBJ2-5; D tentatively reads TRBD1 or TRBD2 (6 bases each). Germline V lookup: CDR1 MNHEY, CDR2 SMNVEV (reference sequence). The CDR3 covers 13 residues. CDR3 loop: CASSLGGARTQCF. CDR3 nucleotides: TGTGCCAGCAGTTTGGGGGGCGCGCGGACCCAGTGCTTC.

This clone occurred a few times. This sequence joins TRBV20-1 and TRBJ1-1; D gene uncertain. Germline CDR1 and CDR2: DFQATT and SNEGSKA (reference sequence). V lost 7 bases to trimming and J lost 8 bases, with 11 bases between them. This CDR3 contains 10 residues. In DNA, the CDR3 is TGCAGTGTCAGTCGTAGGGAAGCTTTCTTT. Translated, it gives CSVSRREAFF.

This clone was seen a few times. The CDR3 DNA sequence: TGCGCCAGCAACGTATCGGGGGTAACCTACGAGCAGTACTTC. It yields the protein CASNVSGVTYEQYF. The V gene is TRBV10-2, the J gene TRBJ2-7, with D tentatively TRBD2 (6 bases). The length of the CDR3 is 14 residues. Trimming removed 7 bases from V and 2 bases from J, with 15 bases in between. Germline lookup yields CDR1 WSHSY and CDR2 SAAADI.

This clone has only a few counts. This chain connects TRBV19 to TRBJ1-6; D call uncertain. Germline loops: CDR1 LNHDA, CDR2 SQIVND (reference sequence). The CDR3 spans 17 residues. V was cut by 6 bases and J by 0 bases, with 15 bases left in between. This CDR3 is CASSKDGPSSYNSPLHF. The DNA for the CDR3 is TGTGCCAGTAGCAAAGACGGCCCGAGCTCCTATAATTCACCCCTCCACTTT.

This clone has only a few counts. This chain joins TRBV4-1 and TRBJ1-2; 7 bases map to TRBD1. CDR1 and CDR2 from the germline V gene are MGHRA and YSYEKL. The CDR3 is made up of 15 amino acids. V was clipped by 3 bases and J by 7 bases; unmatched bases: 11. The CDR3 coding sequence is TGCGCCAGCAGCCAGCCCCGGACAGGACGGGGTGGCTACACCTTC. Translation gives CASSQPRTGRGGYTF.

By frequency in the sample, this clone is medium-sized. V is TRBV6-2 or TRBV6-3 and J is TRBJ2-7; the match to TRBD2 covers 10 bases. V trimming: 6 bases; J trimming: 3 bases; junction bases outside the gene matches: 2. In germline, CDR1 is MNHEY, CDR2 SVGEGT. The CDR3 has 13 amino acids. In nucleotides, the CDR3 is TGTGCCAGCAGGCGGACTAGCGGCTACGAGCAGTACTTC. This gives the protein CASRRTSGYEQYF.

This clone was seen ten or more times. The chain joins TRBV30 to TRBJ2-3; D gene uncertain. This CDR3 is 14 amino acids long. The V and J ends lost 2 bases and 0 bases respectively, with 9 bases between them. Germline loops: CDR1 GTSNPN, CDR2 SVGIG (reference sequence). CDR3 amino acids: CAWSLMGSTDTQYF. CDR3 in DNA: TGTGCCTGGAGTTTAATGGGTAGCACAGATACGCAGTATTTT.

The sample holds many counts of this clone. V usage is TRBV7-9 and J usage is TRBJ2-2, with 11 bases matching TRBD2. V lost 5 bases and J lost 2; bases outside the gene matches: 13. This CDR3 contains 19 residues. Germline V gene lookup returns CDR1 SEHNR and CDR2 FQNEAQ (reference sequence). CDR3 amino acids: CASSLNPLAGGGNTGELFF. The CDR3 DNA reads as TGTGCCAGCAGCCTTAATCCCTTAGCGGGAGGGGGCAACACCGGGGAGCTGTTTTTT.

This clone has a handful of counts. The V gene is TRBV6-1, the J gene TRBJ2-2; D remains ambiguous. Trimming removed 7 bases at V and 2 bases at J, with 8 bases between. CDR1 and CDR2 from the germline V gene are MNHNS and SASEGT. This CDR3 region has 13 residues. The CDR3 DNA sequence: TGTGCCAGCATCAGGCATAACACCGGGGAGCTGTTTTTT. This gives the protein CASIRHNTGELFF.

The chain links TRBV9 to TRBJ2-1, with 11 bases aligning to TRBD2. Germline-derived CDR1 and CDR2 are SGDLS and YYNGEE. The CDR3 contains 18 residues. V gave up 4 bases and J gave up 0 bases; unmatched junction bases: 9. CDR3 residues: CASSPGLAGRSSYNEQFF. CDR3 DNA sequence: TGTGCCAGCAGCCCAGGACTAGCGGGCCGCAGCTCCTACAATGAGCAGTTCTTC.

On this clone: One end of the junction varies from germline; a read error may be responsible. The same CDR3 is also encoded by other DNA sequences in this sample. The gene calls are TRBV28 and TRBJ2-7; D may be TRBD2 (6 bases). The V gene's germline CDR1 is MDHEN and CDR2 SYDVKM. The CDR3 contains 13 residues. CDR3 coding DNA: TGTGCCAGCCTGAGGGAGGCGTCCTACGACCAGAACTTC. It is translated as CASLREASYDQNF.

This clone showed up just a few times. The V call is TRBV19, the J call TRBJ2-2; D gene ambiguous. Germline-derived CDR1 and CDR2 are LNHDA and SQIVND (reference sequence). V was cut by 4 bases and J by 7 bases, with 10 bases left in between. CDR3 length equals 13 residues. The CDR3 nucleotides are TGTGCCAGTAGTAATGGAATCAGCGGGGAGCTGTTTTTT. This gives the protein CASSNGISGELFF.

Worth noting for this clone: At one boundary the junction diverges from the germline segment, which might be a read error. CDR3 coding DNA: TGTGCCAGCGGACTGACACAAGCTGAGCAGTTATTC. Its protein product is CASGLTQAEQLF. J is TRBJ2-1 and V is TRBV2; D might be TRBD2 (5 bases). Per the germline V gene, CDR1 is SNHLY and CDR2 is FYNNEI. The CDR3 has 12 residues.

This clone came up many times. This sequence joins TRBV5-4 and TRBJ2-1; 15 bases agree with TRBD2. Germline assignment: CDR1 SGHNT and CDR2 YYREEE (reference sequence). J lost 2 bases, V lost 5 bases, and 17 bases had no gene match. The CDR3 length is 21 residues. CDR3 loop: CASSYGTAPGLAGGTYNEQFF. The CDR3 DNA follows: TGTGCCAGCAGTTATGGGACAGCTCCGGGACTAGCGGGAGGCACCTACAATGAGCAGTTCTTC.

There are a few counts of this clone. The chain joins TRBV6-1 to TRBJ2-5; 7 bases line up with TRBD2. The V gene end was trimmed by 6 bases and the J gene end by 14 bases; junction bases not matched to a gene: 18. Germline CDR1 reads MNHNS; CDR2 reads SASEGT. The length of the CDR3 is 14 residues. The CDR3 bases are TGTGCCAGCAGGGGGGGGATACACCAGACTAAGTACTACTTC. Residues: CASRGGIHQTKYYF.

V gene TRBV5-1 combines with J gene TRBJ1-4; the match to TRBD1 covers 8 bases. The CDR3 covers 15 residues. V was clipped by 3 bases and J by 5 bases; unmatched bases: 6. Germline V gene sequence: CDR1 SGHRS, CDR2 YFSETQ. The CDR3 nucleotides are TGCGCCAGCAGCTCGACAGGGGTACGGAATGAAAAACTGTTTTTT. The encoded protein is CASSSTGVRNEKLFF.

In this sample, this clone turned up many times. This sequence joins TRBV12-3 or TRBV12-4 and TRBJ2-4; 7 bases match TRBD1. The CDR3 runs 13 residues. The V segment lost 4 bases and the J segment 7 bases; nucleotides outside the gene matches: 4. The DNA for the CDR3 is TGTGCCAGCAGTTCCTCGACAGGGAACATTCAGTACTTC. Translated, it gives CASSSSTGNIQYF.

On this clone: One junction end disagrees with the germline gene, perhaps due to a read error. V gene TRBV20-1 combines with J gene TRBJ2-1, with D uncertain. The CDR3 spans 16 residues. Germline V lookup: CDR1 DFQATT, CDR2 SNEGSKA (reference sequence). CDR3 sequence reads: CSSRLLDSSSYNEQFF. CDR3 sequence (DNA): TGCAGTTCTAGACTCCTGGATTCCAGCTCCTACAATGAGCAGTTCTTC.